A single sample is the source of the 28 T cell receptor beta chains below, sequenced in a study of response to subunit inactivated influenza vaccine. TCRdb recomputed calls from the RT-PCR reads with MiXCR, one row per CDR3 protein. The data contain hundreds of thousands of distinct CDR3 sequences, around 11% of them singletons. The specimen comprised PBMCs from blood, sampled on the day of vaccination. Receptors were obtained from a man over 45 who received an inactivated influenza vaccine.

This clonotype was counted a few times. This rearrangement joins TRBV19 to TRBJ2-1, with D hard to call. The CDR3 covers 12 residues. Between the trimmed V and J ends, which lost 1 base and 4 bases, there was a span of 2 bases. Germline-derived CDR1 and CDR2 are LNHDA and SQIVND (reference sequence). The CDR3: CASSIVYNEQFF. The CDR3 nucleotides are TGTGCCAGTAGTATAGTTTACAATGAGCAGTTCTTC. The variable domain in full, with the rest retrieved from reference TRBV19 and TRBJ2-1, is DGGITQSPKYLFRKEGQNVTLSCEQNLNHDAMYWYRQDPGQGLRLIYYSQIVNDFQKGDIAEGYSVSREKKESFPLTVTSAQKNPTAFYLCASSIVYNEQFFGPGTRLTVL.

The genes are TRBV15 and TRBJ2-5; TRBD2 matches 14 bases. The ends lost 3 bases at V and 5 bases at J; junction bases unmatched: 8. The CDR3 length is 17 residues. Germline CDR1 is LNHNV and CDR2 is YYDKDF (reference sequence). The CDR3 loop reads CATSSYGLAGGLETQYF. CDR3 DNA: TGTGCCACCAGCAGCTACGGACTAGCGGGAGGACTGGAGACCCAGTACTTC.

This clonotype has just a few counts. The V call is TRBV2, the J call TRBJ1-1; D not certain. Trimming pared 5 bases from V and 0 bases from J, leaving 13 bases between. This CDR3 comprises 15 residues. CDR1 SNHLY and CDR2 FYNNEI come from the germline V gene. CDR3 region: CASSNRNYVNTEAFF. Written as DNA, the CDR3 is TGTGCCAGCAGTAACCGGAACTACGTGAACACTGAAGCTTTCTTT.

CDR3 in amino acids: CASSSSLGRQETQYF. CDR3 nucleotide sequence: TGTGCCAGCAGTTCAAGTCTGGGACGTCAAGAGACCCAGTACTTC. The chain carries TRBV6-2 or TRBV6-3 and TRBJ2-5, with D possibly called TRBD1 or TRBD2 (5 bases each). Per germline, CDR1 MNHEY and CDR2 SVGEGT. Trimming shortened V by 4 bases and J by 2 bases, and 14 bases separated the two germline ends. The CDR3 consists of 15 residues.

J is TRBJ2-1 and V is TRBV9; D is unresolved. From germline, CDR1 is SGDLS and CDR2 YYNGEE. CDR3 length equals 13 residues. V was cut by 0 bases and J by 10 bases, with 11 bases left in between. This CDR3 reads CASSVGYDREQFF. In nucleotides, the CDR3 is TGTGCCAGCAGCGTAGGTTACGATCGAGAGCAGTTCTTC.

V gene TRBV20-1 combines with J gene TRBJ2-1, with 9 bases fitting TRBD2. CDR3 size: 15 residues. Germline V gene sequence: CDR1 DFQATT, CDR2 SNEGSKA (reference sequence). J gave up 5 bases and V 0 bases, and 5 bases lay outside the gene matches. The CDR3 sequence: CSARDIAGVHNEQFF. The DNA for the CDR3 is TGCAGTGCTAGAGATATAGCGGGGGTGCACAATGAGCAGTTCTTC.

As concerns this clonotype: This is likely a read error, given that the CDR3 carries no conserved phenylalanine or tryptophan at its end. No DNA is shown, since the ends of the CDR3 on it are uncertain; the CDR3 is the one TCRdb lists. The chain joins TRBV3-1 to TRBJ2-5; the table calls TRBD1, which could not be checked here. CDR1 is LGHDT, CDR2 YNNKEL, per germline (reference sequence). The CDR3 numbers 12 amino acids, ends counted. The CDR3 loop is CASSPGQGSSKY.

This clonotype was seen repeatedly, ten times or more. In DNA form, the CDR3 reads TGTGCCAGCAAGTCCCCTATGGTGGGCGAGCAGTACTTC. Its translation is CASKSPMVGEQYF. This rearrangement joins TRBV6-1 to TRBJ2-7; D not certain. The CDR3 consists of 13 residues. V was clipped by 7 bases and J by 6 bases, with 16 bases between them. CDR1 and CDR2 (germline): MNHNS, SASEGT.

V is TRBV24-1 and J is TRBJ1-2; D is uncertain. V lost 3 bases and J lost 2, with 3 bases in between. CDR3 size: 12 residues. In germline, CDR1 is KGHDR, CDR2 SFDVKD. The CDR3 sequence is CATSDNNYGYTF. CDR3 nucleotide sequence: TGTGCCACCAGTGATAACAACTATGGCTACACCTTC.

This clonotype was picked up a small number of times. V and J are TRBV4-2 and TRBJ1-1; D ambiguous. The V end lost 0 bases, the J end lost 7 bases, and 9 bases lay between the germline ends. The CDR3 contains 13 residues. The germline CDR1 and CDR2 sequences are LGHNA and YNFKEQ. This CDR3 reads CASSQDRVHEAFF. The CDR3 DNA sequence: TGTGCCAGCAGCCAAGATAGGGTTCATGAAGCTTTCTTT.

In its sample, this clonotype was seen a few times. The genes are TRBV20-1 and TRBJ1-1, with 7 bases matching TRBD1. The CDR3 contains 15 residues. With 4 bases clipped from V and 3 bases from J, the junction kept 11 bases outside the gene matches. Looked up from germline, CDR1 is DFQATT and CDR2 is SNEGSKA (reference sequence). CDR3 sequence (DNA): TGCAGTGCTATTCACCCCCACAGGGGAGACACTGAAGCTTTCTTT. Translated: CSAIHPHRGDTEAFF.

This clonotype has more than one count but fewer than ten. The chain uses TRBV5-1 and TRBJ2-7; 9 bases fit TRBD2. V shed 5 bases and J 7 bases; nucleotides not matched to a gene: 16. This CDR3 comprises 16 residues. Per germline, CDR1 SGHRS and CDR2 YFSETQ. CDR3 in DNA: TGCGCCAGCAGGCCATCCGGGGTAGCGGGAGTACGGGAGCAGTACTTC. Protein: CASRPSGVAGVREQYF.

This clonotype was recorded at least ten times. J is TRBJ2-7 and V is TRBV28; TRBD1 agrees at 10 bases. Germline values: CDR1 MDHEN, CDR2 SYDVKM. V lost 3 bases to trimming and J lost 4 bases; unmatched junction nucleotides: 6. This CDR3 is built from 15 residues. The CDR3, as DNA: TGTGCCAGCAGTTTGGCGACAGGGGGCATTTACGAGCAGTACTTC. Encoded protein: CASSLATGGIYEQYF.

The sample holds many counts of this clonotype. The gene calls are TRBV11-2 and TRBJ2-7; a possible D gene is TRBD2 (6 bases). The germline gives CDR1 SGHAT, CDR2 FQNNGV. This CDR3 has 14 amino acids. V gave up 1 base and J gave up 5 bases, with 12 bases separating them. Here the CDR3 reads CASSLGPGGNEQYF. CDR3 DNA sequence: TGTGCCAGCAGCTTAGGCCCCGGCGGGAACGAGCAGTACTTC.

This clonotype was seen repeatedly, ten times or more. V is TRBV11-2 and J is TRBJ2-1; D may be TRBD2 (6 bases). V dropped 0 bases and J dropped 15 bases, with 12 bases sitting between them. The germline V gene has CDR1 SGHAT and CDR2 FQNNGV. CDR3 length: 12 residues. The DNA for the CDR3 is TGTGCCAGCAGCTTAGATCGGAGGGGTGTGTTCTTC. Its translation is CASSLDRRGVFF.

This clonotype came up a few times. This chain connects TRBV11-2 to TRBJ1-1; D is unclear. V lost 1 base, J lost 2 bases, and 11 bases lay in between. CDR1 is SGHAT, CDR2 FQNNGV, per germline. The CDR3 is made up of 15 amino acids. The CDR3 DNA sequence: TGTGCCAGCAGCTTAGTTCTCACAAGTAACACTGAAGCTTTCTTT. It yields the protein CASSLVLTSNTEAFF.

This clonotype was picked up a small number of times. The chain is built from TRBV7-2 and TRBJ2-1; 7 bases are a match to TRBD2. CDR1 is SGHTA, CDR2 FQGNSA, per germline. The CDR3 is 12 amino acids. The V segment lost 5 bases and the J segment 7 bases; nucleotides outside the gene matches: 2. The CDR3 protein is CASSRRGNEQFF. The CDR3 DNA follows: TGTGCCAGCAGCCGGCGGGGGAATGAGCAGTTCTTC.

V and J are TRBV25-1 and TRBJ1-2, with a tentative D call TRBD1 (6 bases). With 6 bases removed from V and 3 bases from J, the gap between germline ends came to 8 bases. The germline V gene has CDR1 MGHDK and CDR2 SYGVNS. CDR3 length equals 12 residues. CDR3 protein: CASSQGYYGYTF. The CDR3 DNA follows: TGTGCCAGCAGCCAGGGGTACTATGGCTACACCTTC.

Here the CDR3 reads CASSLFGTDEKLFF. The CDR3 coding sequence is TGCGCCAGCAGCTTGTTCGGGACAGATGAAAAACTGTTTTTT. This chain links TRBV5-1 with TRBJ1-4, with 7 bases that match TRBD1. J lost 6 bases, V lost 1 base, and 3 bases had no gene match. The CDR3 totals 14 residues. Germline-derived CDR1 and CDR2 are SGHRS and YFSETQ.

This clonotype was seen a few times. This sequence joins TRBV20-1 and TRBJ2-7; the match to TRBD2 covers 8 bases. The CDR3 has 15 amino acids. V shed 1 base, J shed 2 bases, and the junction held 7 bases outside the gene matches. Germline loops: CDR1 DFQATT, CDR2 SNEGSKA (reference sequence). In nucleotides, the CDR3 is TGCAGTGCTAGAGGCACTAGCGGATTAACCTACGAGCAGTACTTC. It yields the protein CSARGTSGLTYEQYF.

The V gene is TRBV5-1, the J gene TRBJ1-2; no definite D call. There are 12 residues in the CDR3. Per the germline V gene, CDR1 is SGHRS and CDR2 is YFSETQ. The germline V and J ends were trimmed by 0 bases and 13 bases, with 13 bases remaining between them. The CDR3 is CASSLAVGDCTF. As DNA, the CDR3 is TGCGCCAGCAGCTTGGCCGTGGGCGACTGCACCTTC.

This clonotype occurred many times. This sequence joins TRBV28 and TRBJ2-1, with TRBD2 as a possible D gene (5 bases). Trimming took off 5 bases at V and 0 bases at J, with 11 bases between the two ends. The germline CDR1 and CDR2 sequences are MDHEN and SYDVKM. CDR3 length: 15 amino acids. CDR3 protein: CASSPASGSYNEQFF. In DNA, the CDR3 is TGTGCCAGCAGTCCAGCCAGCGGCTCCTACAATGAGCAGTTCTTC.

The V gene is TRBV3-1, the J gene TRBJ1-1; TRBD1 aligns across 7 bases. The V and J ends lost 7 bases and 4 bases, in that order; junction bases with no gene match: 12. CDR3 length: 15 residues. The germline V gene has CDR1 LGHDT and CDR2 YNNKEL (reference sequence). The chain's CDR3 is CASTTGSQGGTEAFF. The CDR3 DNA sequence: TGTGCCAGCACCACCGGGTCTCAGGGGGGCACTGAAGCTTTCTTT.

The chain combines TRBV18 with TRBJ2-1; 12 positions match TRBD2. J lost 9 bases, V lost 3 bases, and 6 bases had no gene match. CDR1 KGHSH and CDR2 LQKENI come from the germline V gene. The CDR3 extends over 15 amino acids. The CDR3 DNA follows: TGTGCCAGCTCACCGCCGACTAGCGGGGGAGGTGAGCAGTTCTTC. This translates into CASSPPTSGGGEQFF.

The table lists this clonotype with many counts. The V gene is TRBV7-9, the J gene TRBJ1-5; TRBD1 is a possible D gene (5 bases). The CDR3 sequence is 17 residues long. The V gene's germline CDR1 is SEHNR and CDR2 FQNEAQ (reference sequence). The V end was cut by 4 bases, the J end by 3 bases, with 19 bases between. The DNA of the CDR3 is TGTGCCAGCAGCTATGGGTTGGGGCAGGGTCTCAATCAGCCCCAGCATTTT. Translating it yields CASSYGLGQGLNQPQHF.

There are a few counts of this clonotype. This chain uses TRBV9 with TRBJ2-3; 10 bases agree with TRBD2. The junction had 13 bases not matched to a gene; V was cut back by 0 bases and J by 6 bases. This CDR3 is built from 18 residues. Germline-derived CDR1 and CDR2 are SGDLS and YYNGEE. The CDR3 spells CASSVVPSGSGLVDTQYF. CDR3 DNA sequence: TGTGCCAGCAGCGTAGTCCCTAGCGGGAGTGGTCTCGTGGATACGCAGTATTTT.

This clonotype has ten or more counts. The chain joins TRBV4-1 to TRBJ2-1; 7 bases align to TRBD1. The CDR3 is 15 residues long. CDR1 is MGHRA and CDR2 is YSYEKL in the germline V gene. J lost 0 bases, V lost 4 bases, and 3 bases had no gene match. The CDR3 DNA reads as TGCGCCAGCAGCCCCGGGACAGACTCCTACAATGAGCAGTTCTTC. Amino acids: CASSPGTDSYNEQFF.

This clonotype has just a few counts. The chain has TRBV29-1 and TRBJ1-1; D remains unclear. The CDR3 covers 12 residues. The V gene lost 2 bases and the J gene lost 5 bases, with 9 bases spanning the gap. Germline-derived CDR1 and CDR2 are SQVTM and ANQGSEA. The CDR3, as DNA: TGCAGCGTTGAATTCGGGAGAACTGAAGCTTTCTTT. Its protein is CSVEFGRTEAFF. Combining the CDR3 with reference TRBV29-1 and TRBJ1-1 gives the whole variable domain SAVISQKPSRDICQRGTSLTIQCQVDSQVTMMFWYRQQPGQSLTLIATANQGSEATYESGFVIDKFPISRPNLTFSTLTVSNMSPEDSSIYLCSVEFGRTEAFFGQGTRLTVV.